This T cell receptor beta chain was recorded in a study of cytomegalovirus exposure and HLA in healthy donors. This clone appeared once. PCR primers comprised 60 Vbeta and 13 Jbeta primers. The data were produced by immunoSEQ multiplex PCR, yet TCRdb's version contains in-frame clones alone and is incomplete. Here the sample spans some 200,000 clones, more than 65% being singletons. Trimming removed 0 bases from V and 6 bases from J, with 6 bases in between. CDR3 length: 13 residues. Germline V gene sequence: CDR1 LNHNV, CDR2 YYDKDF (reference sequence). The rearrangement links TRBV15 to TRBJ1-5; no clear D gene. Sequencing used PBMCs. The TCR comes from a man between 45 and 60 years old in good health and CMV-seronegative. The CDR3 DNA reads as TGTGCCACCAGCAGAGATAACAGTCAGCCCCAGCATTTT. This gives the protein CATSRDNSQPQHF.